One TCR beta chain is described in this entry. This sample was taken from a study of blood T cell repertoires in COVID-19. In the study overall: T cells, B-cell-depleted T cells, or PBMCs supplied cDNA or gDNA.

As processed by the authors: Counts of nucleated cells, estimated from reference gene primer amplification, were obtained. TCRdb keeps only in-frame clones here, not all; method: immunoSEQ multiplex PCR. The V and J calls and the clone size are those of that table, but D and trimming were determined from the DNA. The table lists 230,000 or so clones, around 81% of them singletons. The ends lost 7 bases at V and 5 bases at J; junction bases unmatched: 22. Germline V CDR1 and CDR2: SQVTM, ANQGSEA. This CDR3 is 17 amino acids long. Sequenced material: peripheral blood. This TCR was recovered from a man in his fifties with active or convalescent COVID-19. This chain connects TRBV29-1 to TRBJ1-1; 7 bases line up with TRBD1. For the CDR3, the DNA is TGCAGCGCCCAAGGTGGGCAGGGGGAGACAACCCGAACTGAAGCTTTCTTT. Its protein product is CSAQGGQGETTRTEAFF.